Listed below are T cell receptor beta chains from one sample, sequenced in a study of blood T cell repertoires in COVID-19. TCRdb's copy holds only in-frame clones and misses some; the assay was immunoSEQ multiplex PCR. The table has 450,000 or so clones, about 90% seen once. The sequenced sample was peripheral blood. The receptor source for this set is a man between 18 and 35 years old with COVID-19, enrolled during active disease. Each CDR3 is given with its conserved first and last residue. The order of the fields is CDR3 protein, CDR3 DNA, V gene, J gene, D gene, clone size. The D gene is left open where the match is weak. The listing skips clone size in some rows; elsewhere it reads once, few, many or a size class.

CASSQGLAGGNEQFF,TGTGCCAGCAGCCAGGGACTAGCGGGAGGCAATGAGCAGTTCTTC,TRBV4-2,TRBJ2-1,TRBD2,NA
CASRATGGDQPQHF,TGTGCCAGCAGAGCCACAGGGGGTGATCAGCCCCAGCATTTT,TRBV11-2,TRBJ1-5,TRBD1,NA
CASSPPGRGSTDTQYF,TGTGCCAGCAGCCCCCCGGGGCGGGGAAGCACAGATACGCAGTATTTT,TRBV11-2,TRBJ2-3,NA,NA
CASSQGGEGRETQYF,TGTGCCAGTAGTCAGGGGGGAGAGGGTCGAGAGACCCAGTACTTC,TRBV19,TRBJ2-5,NA,NA
CASSLGAVGSTDTQYF,TGTGCCAGCAGTTTGGGGGCAGTGGGAAGCACAGATACGCAGTATTTT,TRBV28,TRBJ2-3,NA,NA
CASSPGGTGDYEQYF,TGTGCCAGCAGTCCTGGCGGGACAGGGGACTACGAGCAGTACTTC,TRBV11-3,TRBJ2-7,TRBD1,NA
CASSWGHEDGELFF,TGTGCCAGCAGCTGGGGACATGAAGACGGGGAGCTGTTTTTT,TRBV3-1/TRBV3-2,TRBJ2-2,NA,few
CASSGTAYEQYF,TGTGCCAGCTCGGGGACAGCTTACGAGCAGTACTTC,TRBV18,TRBJ2-7,TRBD1,NA
CASSFGQGKFTDTQYF,TGTGCCAGCAGCTTCGGGCAGGGAAAATTCACAGATACGCAGTATTTT,TRBV7-9,TRBJ2-3,NA,NA
CASSQGLAGLTREFF,TGCGCCAGCAGCCAGGGACTAGCGGGACTAACCAGGGAGTTCTTC,TRBV4-1,TRBJ2-1,TRBD2,NA
CASSSPGRDRNYEQYF,TGTGCCAGCAGTTCCCCTGGCCGGGACAGGAACTACGAGCAGTACTTC,TRBV27,TRBJ2-7,TRBD1,NA
CASSPTGQGYGYTF,TGCGCCAGCAGCCCAACCGGACAGGGATATGGCTACACCTTC,TRBV4-1,TRBJ1-2,TRBD1,NA
CASSLLAGAGTSTDTQYF,TGTGCCAGCAGCTTGCTAGCGGGGGCGGGCACGAGCACAGATACGCAGTATTTT,TRBV5-5,TRBJ2-3,TRBD2,NA
CASSGPGQMTGELFF,TGTGCCAGCAGCGGACCGGGACAGATGACCGGGGAGCTGTTTTTT,TRBV11-3,TRBJ2-2,TRBD1,NA
CASSEAQSANTGELFF,TGTGCCAGCAGTGAAGCGCAGTCAGCGAACACCGGGGAGCTGTTTTTT,TRBV6-1,TRBJ2-2,NA,NA
CASSHRVSDEQYF,TGTGCCAGCAGCCACAGGGTTAGCGACGAGCAGTACTTC,TRBV9,TRBJ2-7,NA,NA
CAISYGISGGGYNEQFF,TGTGCCATCAGTTACGGAATAAGCGGAGGAGGCTACAATGAGCAGTTCTTC,TRBV10-3,TRBJ2-1,NA,once
CASSEGTSGVTYEQYF,TGTGCCAGCAGTGAGGGGACTAGCGGGGTTACTTACGAGCAGTACTTC,TRBV25-1,TRBJ2-7,TRBD2,NA
CASRQGLYSNQPQHF,TGCGCCAGCAGACAGGGGTTATATAGCAATCAGCCCCAGCATTTT,TRBV5-1,TRBJ1-5,TRBD1,NA
CASSRRTDEAFF,TGTGCCAGCAGCCGAAGGACAGACGAAGCTTTCTTT,TRBV3-1/TRBV3-2,TRBJ1-1,NA,NA
CASRGQGLNQPQHF,TGTGCCAGTAGAGGTCAGGGCCTCAATCAGCCCCAGCATTTT,TRBV19,TRBJ1-5,NA,NA
CASRPWVTGGTQYF,TGTGCCAGCAGGCCCTGGGTAACCGGAGGAACCCAGTACTTC,TRBV27,TRBJ2-5,NA,NA
CSVESANLNTEAFF,TGCAGCGTTGAATCTGCAAACTTGAACACTGAAGCTTTCTTT,TRBV29-1,TRBJ1-1,NA,NA
CASSDREQYF,TGTGCCAGCAGTGACCGCGAGCAGTACTTC,TRBV6-1,TRBJ2-7,NA,NA
CASSLGLAGPYEQYF,TGTGCCAGCAGCTTGGGTCTCGCGGGACCCTACGAGCAGTACTTC,TRBV11-2,TRBJ2-7,NA,NA
CASRGLINYEQYF,TGTGCCAGCCGTGGACTTATCAACTACGAGCAGTACTTC,TRBV19,TRBJ2-7,NA,NA
CASSLGQLSTNEKLFF,TGTGCCAGCAGCTTAGGACAGCTTTCAACTAATGAAAAACTGTTTTTT,TRBV5-8,TRBJ1-4,NA,once
CASSPRQGRTDTQYF,TGTGCCAGCTCACCTCGACAGGGGCGCACAGATACGCAGTATTTT,TRBV18,TRBJ2-3,TRBD1,once
CASSTGGPYNEQFF,TGTGCCAGCAGTACAGGGGGGCCCTACAATGAGCAGTTCTTC,TRBV2,TRBJ2-1,TRBD1,NA
CASSSPPSGEQFF,TGTGCCAGCAGTAGCCCCCCTAGTGGTGAGCAGTTCTTC,TRBV27,TRBJ2-1,NA,NA
CSVRGEAGNTIYF,TGCAGCGTCAGGGGGGAGGCGGGAAACACCATATATTTT,TRBV29-1,TRBJ1-3,TRBD1,NA
CASSEGGGRNEQFF,TGTGCCAGCAGTGAAGGGGGGGGCCGCAATGAGCAGTTCTTC,TRBV6-4,TRBJ2-1,NA,NA
CASRAGSGTEAFF,TGTGCCAGTAGAGCCGGTTCGGGCACTGAAGCTTTCTTT,TRBV19,TRBJ1-1,NA,NA
CASSSGYSTSDEQFF,TGTGCCAGCAGCTCCGGTTATTCGACTAGCGATGAGCAGTTCTTC,TRBV14,TRBJ2-1,TRBD2,NA
CASSLRSLPGVPLHF,TGTGCCAGCAGCTTGCGGTCGCTGCCGGGAGTCCCCCTCCACTTT,TRBV5-6,TRBJ1-6,NA,NA
CASRQGSFYGYTF,TGTGCCAGCAGACAGGGTTCCTTCTATGGCTACACCTTC,TRBV6-5,TRBJ1-2,NA,NA
CASSHGQGTNQPQHF,TGTGCCAGCAGCCATGGACAGGGGACGAATCAGCCCCAGCATTTT,TRBV11-2,TRBJ1-5,TRBD1,few
CASSSDRGDTQYF,TGTGCCAGCAGCTCCGACAGGGGAGATACGCAGTATTTT,TRBV7-3,TRBJ2-3,TRBD1,NA
CASSTYNYGYTF,TGTGCCAGCAGCACATACAACTATGGCTACACCTTC,TRBV11-2,TRBJ1-2,NA,NA
CASSLHGGFRDTQYF,TGTGCCAGCAGCTTGCATGGGGGGTTCAGAGATACGCAGTATTTT,TRBV7-3,TRBJ2-3,NA,NA
CAIRGQLDTEAFF,TGTGCCATCAGAGGACAGCTAGACACTGAAGCTTTCTTT,TRBV10-3,TRBJ1-1,NA,NA
CASSGPGQGANEQFF,TGTGCCAGCAGTGGGCCGGGACAGGGGGCAAATGAGCAGTTCTTC,TRBV6-6,TRBJ2-1,TRBD1,NA
CASKGKIYNEQFF,TGTGCCAGCAAGGGGAAAATATACAATGAGCAGTTCTTC,TRBV6-5,TRBJ2-1,NA,NA
CASSFRLAGAAGANVLTF,TGTGCCAGCAGCTTCCGACTAGCGGGAGCAGCTGGGGCCAACGTCCTGACTTTC,TRBV7-9,TRBJ2-6,TRBD2,NA
CASSRTSGRNEQYF,TGTGCCAGCAGCAGGACTAGCGGGAGGAACGAGCAGTACTTC,TRBV6-5,TRBJ2-7,TRBD2,NA
CASSATGMAKNIQYF,TGTGCCAGCTCTGCGACAGGGATGGCCAAAAACATTCAGTACTTC,TRBV18,TRBJ2-4,TRBD1,few
CASSLNGNYEQYF,TGTGCCAGCAGCTTGAACGGGAACTACGAGCAGTACTTC,TRBV5-4,TRBJ2-7,NA,few
CASSLLEAFF,TGTGCCAGCAGCCTATTAGAAGCTTTCTTT,TRBV2,TRBJ1-1,NA,NA
CAISAWTGKDYGYTF,TGTGCCATCAGTGCTTGGACAGGGAAAGACTATGGCTACACCTTC,TRBV10-3,TRBJ1-2,TRBD1,once
CASSLGQNYEQYF,TGTGCCAGCAGTTTAGGTCAGAACTACGAGCAGTACTTC,TRBV27,TRBJ2-7,NA,NA
CASSLDRGPGNTIYF,TGCGCCAGCAGCTTGGACAGGGGGCCTGGAAACACCATATATTTT,TRBV5-1,TRBJ1-3,TRBD1,NA
CASSPGLAGESTDTQYF,TGTGCCAGCAGCCCCGGACTAGCGGGGGAGAGCACAGATACGCAGTATTTT,TRBV7-6,TRBJ2-3,TRBD2,NA
CASKGQPNTEAFF,TGTGCCAGCAAGGGACAGCCGAACACTGAAGCTTTCTTT,TRBV6-5,TRBJ1-1,TRBD1,NA
CASSEASSGGIANTGELFF,TGTGCCAGCAGTGAAGCGTCTAGCGGGGGGATAGCGAACACCGGGGAGCTGTTTTTT,TRBV6-1,TRBJ2-2,TRBD2,NA
CASSLGGTDYNEQFF,TGTGCTAGCAGCTTAGGAGGGACAGATTACAATGAGCAGTTCTTC,TRBV7-7,TRBJ2-1,NA,few
CASSSRQGANSPLHF,TGTGCCAGCAGCTCTCGACAGGGGGCTAATTCACCCCTCCACTTT,TRBV5-5,TRBJ1-6,TRBD1,NA
CASSASDRGRGYTF,TGTGCCAGTAGTGCCTCAGACAGGGGCCGTGGCTACACCTTC,TRBV19,TRBJ1-2,TRBD1,NA